The present T cell receptor (beta chain) was sequenced within a study of regulatory T cells in long-lasting Graves disease. General study findings and limits: Favored usage of TRBV28, TRBJ1-2 and TRBJ2-5 was recorded in persistent disease.

CDR1 DFQATT and CDR2 SNEGSKA come from the germline V gene (reference sequence). V lost 0 bases to trimming and J lost 5 bases, with 14 bases between them. The length of the CDR3 is 15 residues. This clonotype was observed at least ten times. Its target is not known. Documented time point: newly diagnosed GD, antithyroid drugs for less than 3 months. RNA from PBMCs was the source of the TCR library. Arm-PCR of CDR3 regions with iRepertoire HTBI primers generated TCR beta libraries. From the multiplex PCR reads, TCRdb called clonotypes with MiXCR, one entry per CDR3 protein. This table has about 310,000 distinct CDR3 sequences, 15% to 20% appearing once.

Source: peripheral blood mononuclear cells (PBMCs), taken at new diagnosis, from a patient treated with antithyroid drugs. This receptor was identified in a female donor with Graves disease. The chain links TRBV20-1 to TRBJ1-5, with TRBD1 as a possible D gene (5 bases). CDR3 protein: CSARDQGFGDQPQHF. The CDR3 nucleotides read TGCAGTGCTAGAGATCAGGGATTCGGCGATCAGCCCCAGCATTTT.